This is a list of T cell receptor beta chains from one sample in a study of blood T cell repertoires in COVID-19. TCRdb's copy holds only in-frame clones and misses some; the assay was immunoSEQ multiplex PCR. The repertoire holds about 210,000 clones, about 88% seen once, with 1.5% to 2% in the top ten. The sample taken for sequencing was peripheral blood. The receptor source for this set is a man aged 70-80 years with acute or convalescent COVID-19. CDR3s include the opening cysteine and the closing phenylalanine or tryptophan. Fields, in order: V gene, clone size, D gene, J gene, CDR3 protein, CDR3 DNA. A D gene is named only where the DNA matches it firmly. Some rows have no size entry. The others give once, few or many, or a class for an expanded clone.

v_gene: TRBV12-3/TRBV12-4; abundance: .; d_gene: .; j_gene: TRBJ1-2; CDR3aa: CASSGQPYGYTF; CDR3nt: TGTGCCAGCAGCGGACAGCCCTATGGCTACACCTTC
v_gene: TRBV7-9; abundance: .; d_gene: TRBD1; j_gene: TRBJ2-4; CDR3aa: CASSPRQLDRVKNIQYF; CDR3nt: TGTGCCAGCAGCCCGAGACAGTTGGACAGGGTCAAAAACATTCAGTACTTC
v_gene: TRBV18; abundance: .; d_gene: TRBD1; j_gene: TRBJ1-1; CDR3aa: CASSPQGANTEAFF; CDR3nt: TGTGCCAGCTCACCACAGGGGGCAAACACTGAAGCTTTCTTT
v_gene: TRBV11-3; abundance: .; d_gene: TRBD1; j_gene: TRBJ2-3; CDR3aa: CASSLGGTGGLGDTQYF; CDR3nt: TGTGCCAGCAGCTTAGGTGGGACAGGGGGCCTGGGAGATACGCAGTATTTT
v_gene: TRBV5-4; abundance: .; d_gene: .; j_gene: TRBJ1-1; CDR3aa: CASSSEANTEAFF; CDR3nt: TGTGCCAGCAGCTCTGAGGCTAACACTGAAGCTTTCTTT
v_gene: TRBV7-9; abundance: .; d_gene: .; j_gene: TRBJ2-3; CDR3aa: CASSSAAGRTDTQYF; CDR3nt: TGTGCCAGCAGCTCTGCGGCGGGACGCACAGATACGCAGTATTTT
v_gene: TRBV7-2; abundance: .; d_gene: TRBD1; j_gene: TRBJ1-5; CDR3aa: CASSLKTGDQPQHF; CDR3nt: TGTGCCAGCAGCTTAAAAACAGGGGATCAGCCCCAGCATTTT
v_gene: TRBV19; abundance: .; d_gene: TRBD2; j_gene: TRBJ2-2; CDR3aa: CASSIGTSAGELFF; CDR3nt: TGTGCCAGTAGTATCGGTACTAGCGCCGGGGAGCTGTTTTTT
v_gene: TRBV28; abundance: .; d_gene: TRBD2; j_gene: TRBJ2-7; CDR3aa: CASSLIAGVIYEQYF; CDR3nt: TGTGCCAGCAGTTTAATAGCGGGAGTTATCTACGAGCAGTACTTC
v_gene: TRBV9; abundance: .; d_gene: .; j_gene: TRBJ2-7; CDR3aa: CASSPRQSTYEQYF; CDR3nt: TGTGCCAGCAGCCCCAGACAGTCTACCTACGAGCAGTACTTC
v_gene: TRBV3-1/TRBV3-2; abundance: .; d_gene: .; j_gene: TRBJ2-5; CDR3aa: CASSQGPLGRETQYF; CDR3nt: TGTGCCAGCAGCCAAGGCCCGCTTGGGAGAGAGACCCAGTACTTC
v_gene: TRBV2; abundance: .; d_gene: TRBD1; j_gene: TRBJ1-1; CDR3aa: CASSDFLQGEAFF; CDR3nt: TGTGCCAGCAGTGATTTTTTACAGGGGGAAGCTTTCTTT
v_gene: TRBV24-1; abundance: .; d_gene: TRBD2; j_gene: TRBJ2-3; CDR3aa: CATSRGTGGASTDTQYF; CDR3nt: TGTGCCACCAGTAGAGGTACGGGGGGGGCGAGCACAGATACGCAGTATTTT
v_gene: TRBV15; abundance: .; d_gene: .; j_gene: TRBJ2-5; CDR3aa: CATSDQGKQETQYF; CDR3nt: TGTGCCACCAGTGACCAGGGGAAACAAGAGACCCAGTACTTC
v_gene: TRBV2; abundance: .; d_gene: .; j_gene: TRBJ2-1; CDR3aa: CASSPELNEQFF; CDR3nt: TGTGCCAGCAGTCCCGAACTCAATGAGCAGTTCTTC
v_gene: TRBV28; abundance: .; d_gene: TRBD1; j_gene: TRBJ1-3; CDR3aa: CASFNRDSRNTIYF; CDR3nt: TGTGCCAGCTTCAACAGGGACAGCCGAAACACCATATATTTT
v_gene: TRBV19; abundance: .; d_gene: .; j_gene: TRBJ2-1; CDR3aa: CASAPIRQAYNEQFF; CDR3nt: TGTGCCAGTGCCCCAATCCGTCAGGCCTACAATGAGCAGTTCTTC
v_gene: TRBV4-1; abundance: .; d_gene: .; j_gene: TRBJ1-1; CDR3aa: CASSQGEGVPNTEAFF; CDR3nt: TGCGCCAGCAGCCAAGGAGAAGGGGTTCCGAACACTGAAGCTTTCTTT
v_gene: TRBV9; abundance: .; d_gene: .; j_gene: TRBJ2-3; CDR3aa: CASSVQGTLLDTQYF; CDR3nt: TGTGCCAGCAGCGTACAGGGAACTTTGCTGGATACGCAGTATTTT
v_gene: TRBV28; abundance: .; d_gene: TRBD1; j_gene: TRBJ2-3; CDR3aa: CASSPEGTGAMDTQYF; CDR3nt: TGTGCCAGCAGCCCGGAGGGGACAGGGGCAATGGATACGCAGTATTTT
v_gene: TRBV19; abundance: .; d_gene: TRBD1; j_gene: TRBJ2-1; CDR3aa: CASSTTTGLGEQFF; CDR3nt: TGTGCCAGTAGTACAACGACAGGGCTTGGGGAGCAGTTCTTC
v_gene: TRBV25-1; abundance: .; d_gene: .; j_gene: TRBJ2-7; CDR3aa: CASSEFGGYEQYF; CDR3nt: TGTGCCAGCAGTGAATTCGGGGGCTACGAGCAGTACTTC
v_gene: TRBV28; abundance: .; d_gene: .; j_gene: TRBJ2-5; CDR3aa: CASTSGTRETQYF; CDR3nt: TGTGCCAGCACTTCCGGGACAAGAGAGACCCAGTACTTC
v_gene: TRBV5-8; abundance: .; d_gene: TRBD2; j_gene: TRBJ2-1; CDR3aa: CASSLSPSRGGRRIEQFF; CDR3nt: TGTGCCAGCAGCTTGTCCCCCTCCCGGGGCGGGAGAAGGATTGAGCAGTTCTTC
v_gene: TRBV29-1; abundance: .; d_gene: TRBD2; j_gene: TRBJ2-7; CDR3aa: CSVGSSGRAYRSYEQYF; CDR3nt: TGCAGCGTTGGCTCTAGCGGGAGGGCCTATAGGTCCTACGAGCAGTACTTC
v_gene: TRBV9; abundance: .; d_gene: TRBD2; j_gene: TRBJ2-7; CDR3aa: CASSVPTSGGEQYF; CDR3nt: TGTGCCAGCAGCGTTCCTACTAGCGGGGGCGAGCAGTACTTC
v_gene: TRBV14; abundance: .; d_gene: .; j_gene: TRBJ2-5; CDR3aa: CASSRESGSWLETQYF; CDR3nt: TGTGCCAGCAGTCGCGAATCAGGGTCTTGGTTGGAGACCCAGTACTTC
v_gene: TRBV6-1; abundance: .; d_gene: .; j_gene: TRBJ2-7; CDR3aa: CASSELDSSYEQYF; CDR3nt: TGTGCCAGCAGTGAATTAGACAGTTCCTACGAGCAGTACTTC
v_gene: TRBV5-5; abundance: .; d_gene: TRBD1; j_gene: TRBJ2-5; CDR3aa: CASSVSRRGRGETQYF; CDR3nt: TGTGCCAGCAGCGTATCACGCAGGGGGCGCGGGGAGACCCAGTACTTC
v_gene: TRBV7-9; abundance: .; d_gene: .; j_gene: TRBJ2-2; CDR3aa: CASSFQTNTGELFF; CDR3nt: TGTGCCAGCAGCTTCCAGACGAACACCGGGGAGCTGTTTTTT
v_gene: TRBV30; abundance: .; d_gene: .; j_gene: TRBJ2-1; CDR3aa: CAWSVYRDTRNEQFF; CDR3nt: TGTGCCTGGAGTGTATACCGGGACACTCGCAATGAGCAGTTCTTC
v_gene: TRBV29-1; abundance: .; d_gene: .; j_gene: TRBJ2-5; CDR3aa: CSWRAAGAQYF; CDR3nt: TGCAGCTGGAGGGCCGCCGGGGCCCAGTACTTC
v_gene: TRBV15; abundance: .; d_gene: .; j_gene: TRBJ1-5; CDR3aa: CATSSAGGLGGNQPQHF; CDR3nt: TGTGCCACCAGCTCAGCGGGGGGGCTAGGTGGCAATCAGCCCCAGCATTTT
v_gene: TRBV7-9; abundance: few; d_gene: TRBD1; j_gene: TRBJ1-1; CDR3aa: CASSLGTGVNTEAFF; CDR3nt: TGTGCCAGCAGCTTAGGGACAGGGGTGAACACTGAAGCTTTCTTT
v_gene: TRBV9; abundance: .; d_gene: TRBD2; j_gene: TRBJ2-2; CDR3aa: CASSPTSGHTGELFF; CDR3nt: TGTGCCAGCAGCCCGACTAGCGGGCACACCGGGGAGCTGTTTTTT
v_gene: TRBV9; abundance: .; d_gene: TRBD2; j_gene: TRBJ2-5; CDR3aa: CASSVSTGGPEGETQYF; CDR3nt: TGTGCCAGCAGCGTATCGACGGGAGGGCCCGAGGGAGAGACCCAGTACTTC
v_gene: TRBV28; abundance: .; d_gene: TRBD1; j_gene: TRBJ1-2; CDR3aa: CASRESGQPYGYTF; CDR3nt: TGTGCCAGCAGAGAATCGGGACAGCCCTATGGCTACACCTTC
v_gene: TRBV5-1; abundance: .; d_gene: .; j_gene: TRBJ2-6; CDR3aa: CASSLRTSGQGGANVLTF; CDR3nt: TGCGCCAGCAGCTTACGTACTAGTGGGCAAGGTGGGGCCAACGTCCTGACTTTC
v_gene: TRBV19; abundance: .; d_gene: TRBD2; j_gene: TRBJ2-1; CDR3aa: CASSIRGLAGYNEQFF; CDR3nt: TGTGCCAGTAGTATAAGGGGGCTAGCGGGATACAATGAGCAGTTCTTC
v_gene: TRBV9; abundance: .; d_gene: TRBD1; j_gene: TRBJ2-1; CDR3aa: CASKGTGNEQFF; CDR3nt: TGTGCCAGCAAAGGGACAGGCAATGAGCAGTTCTTC
v_gene: TRBV28; abundance: .; d_gene: TRBD1; j_gene: TRBJ2-1; CDR3aa: CASSLPTGGGEQFF; CDR3nt: TGTGCCAGCAGTCTACCTACAGGGGGCGGTGAGCAGTTCTTC
v_gene: TRBV25-1; abundance: .; d_gene: .; j_gene: TRBJ2-1; CDR3aa: CASSEPLGRGYNEQFF; CDR3nt: TGTGCCAGCAGTGAACCTTTGGGTCGAGGGTACAATGAGCAGTTCTTC
v_gene: TRBV19; abundance: .; d_gene: TRBD1; j_gene: TRBJ1-1; CDR3aa: CASRTGNTEAFF; CDR3nt: TGTGCCAGTCGGACAGGGAACACTGAAGCTTTCTTT
v_gene: TRBV7-9; abundance: .; d_gene: .; j_gene: TRBJ2-6; CDR3aa: CASSLAGESGANVLTF; CDR3nt: TGTGCCAGCAGCTTAGCCGGGGAATCTGGGGCCAACGTCCTGACTTTC
v_gene: TRBV7-2; abundance: .; d_gene: TRBD2; j_gene: TRBJ2-3; CDR3aa: CASSLQLLAGGPGTDTQYF; CDR3nt: TGTGCCAGCAGCTTGCAATTACTAGCGGGAGGGCCGGGCACAGATACGCAGTATTTT